Listed below are T cell receptor beta chains from one sample, sequenced in a study of cytomegalovirus exposure and HLA in healthy donors. Only in-frame clones appear in the TCRdb table, and some are missing; sequencing was by immunoSEQ multiplex PCR. The sample holds around 160,000 clones; around 80% are singletons and the top ten take about 8%. Material for sequencing was PBMCs. The origin of the receptors is a woman aged 40 to 49 in good health and CMV-seropositive. The CDR3 runs from the conserved cysteine through the conserved F or W.

V	J	CDR3
TRBV10-3	TRBJ2-1	CAIKKQGADNEQFF
TRBV19	TRBJ2-1	CASSIRQGWQFF
TRBV28	TRBJ1-1	CASRSPGEGWTEAFF
TRBV5-1	TRBJ1-6	CASSLASTAGSPLHF
TRBV7-3	TRBJ2-1	CASAETRSSYNEQFF
TRBV11-2	TRBJ2-1	CASSLELSTSEFF
TRBV19	TRBJ2-5	CASSIPGRGKETQYF
TRBV4-2	TRBJ2-7	CASSQDRGDPAGQVYEQYF
TRBV7-2	TRBJ2-2	CASSLSRGNTGELFF
TRBV5-4	TRBJ2-7	CASSLIAGVSSYEQYF
TRBV7-8	TRBJ1-3	CASSLETFSRLSGNTIYF
TRBV21-1	TRBJ2-1	CASSPMAGLYNEQFF
TRBV15	TRBJ2-3	CATSREYAVTDTQYF
TRBV6-5	TRBJ2-5	CASSYGTGETQYF
TRBV6-6	TRBJ1-1	CASSRLRGTANTEAFF
TRBV7-9	TRBJ1-2	CASSLNRDRESYGYTF
TRBV5-4	NA	CASSSGDNSHEQYF
TRBV7-9	TRBJ2-7	CASSPRTGPYEQYF
TRBV5-4	TRBJ2-1	CASSLFRDRGRDEQFF
TRBV4-1	TRBJ2-2	CASSQGAGNTGELFF
TRBV4-2	TRBJ1-2	CASSQDLATDYGYTF
TRBV19	NA	CASKVPGSGYEQYF
TRBV28	TRBJ1-1	CASRGQGISEAFF
TRBV5-1	TRBJ2-3	CASSPPSGRLEDTQYF
TRBV5-4	NA	CASSLRGVGGPSIYEQYF
TRBV5-4	TRBJ2-5	CASSFGRGSQGETQYF
TRBV19	TRBJ2-1	CASSPSQGYNEQFF
TRBV5-4	TRBJ1-2	CASSSGLFGANYGYTF
TRBV2	TRBJ2-5	CASSGRAPQYF
TRBV28	TRBJ2-3	CASSPRTPSTDTQYF
TRBV27	TRBJ2-1	CASSATRETQFF
TRBV5-1	TRBJ2-7	CASSFTGGGKRSYEQYF
TRBV2	TRBJ2-1	CASSVLAEVYNEQFF
TRBV7-9	TRBJ2-5	CASTGASSGRGETQYF
TRBV6-6	TRBJ1-5	CASSLNSNQPQHF
TRBV25-1	TRBJ2-2	CASTGRLGTGELFF
TRBV5-1	TRBJ1-2	CASSSDSFTYGYTF
TRBV18	TRBJ1-2	CASSPGSSAYGYTF
TRBV9	TRBJ1-1	CASSVTGNTEAFF
TRBV28	TRBJ2-7	CASNPWTGNYEQYF
TRBV10-3	TRBJ2-3	CAISGGTGSLGDTQYF